The source of this T cell receptor (beta chain) is a study of response to subunit inactivated influenza vaccine. Study conclusions and caveats: There was a suggestion from the authors that each seasonal influenza vaccination recruits few new T cells.

TCRdb called the RT-PCR reads again in MiXCR, with one record for every CDR3 protein. The profile shows about half a million distinct CDR3 sequences, approximately 7.6% of them singletons. The V and J ends lost 3 bases and 1 base respectively, with 12 bases between them. Germline CDR1 SGDLS, CDR2 YYNGEE. This CDR3 spans 15 amino acids. As for this clonotype: As yet, its antigen is unknown.

The specimen comprised PBMCs from blood, sampled around 25 months after vaccination. The chain combines TRBV9 with TRBJ2-3; D is possibly TRBD2 (5 bases). This receptor was identified in a man between 50 and 70 years old who received an inactivated influenza vaccine. The CDR3: CASSAIRGRTDTQYF. The CDR3 coding sequence is TGTGCCAGCAGCGCTATTCGAGGGCGCACAGATACGCAGTATTTT.